A single sample gave rise to the 28 T cell receptor beta chains below, sequenced in a study of blood T cells in healthy people across ages. Primers used in a second PCR of about 6 to 12 cycles were a sample-barcoded 5' primer and a J-beta primer mix. MiXCR, applied by TCRdb to the 5' RACE reads, yields one record per CDR3 protein. The sample lists over 550,000 distinct CDR3 sequences; roughly 30% were seen once. Sequencing was carried out using blood. These receptors were taken from a woman of 80 years or more in good health.

To note about this clonotype: In this CDR3 the conserved last residue, phenylalanine or tryptophan, is missing, so a read error is likely. The chain recombines TRBV2 with TRBJ1-2; 7 nucleotides align to TRBD1. This CDR3 region has 13 residues. V gave up 4 bases and J gave up 7 bases; unmatched junction bases: 6. Germline V gene data show CDR1 as SNHLY and CDR2 as FYNNEI. The CDR3 loop is CASSVSGQAGYTC. In nucleotides, the CDR3 is TGTGCCAGCAGTGTTTCAGGACAGGCTGGCTACACCTGC.

Points on this clonotype: Possible read error: a much larger clone is one base away. This chain links TRBV5-1 with TRBJ2-1, with D uncertain. CDR1 is SGHRS, CDR2 YFSETQ, per germline. The ends were cut back, 3 bases at V and 1 base at J, with 11 bases in the middle. This CDR3 contains 15 residues. The CDR3 DNA reads TGCGCCAGCAGCTCGGCGGCCGGGTCCTACAATGAGCAGTTCTTC. It specifies CASSSAAGSYNEQFF.

This clonotype has ten or more counts. The chain couples TRBV5-1 to TRBJ2-1, with 9 bases lining up with TRBD1. Germline-derived CDR1 and CDR2 are SGHRS and YFSETQ. The J segment lost 6 bases and the V segment lost 4 bases, leaving 8 bases of the junction unmatched. The CDR3 totals 15 residues. CDR3 region: CASSVTGTGFNEQFF. The CDR3 nucleotides are TGCGCCAGCAGCGTAACCGGGACAGGGTTCAATGAGCAGTTCTTC. Looking up the rest from reference TRBV5-1 and TRBJ2-1 gives the full variable domain: KAGVTQTPRYLIKTRGQQVTLSCSPISGHRSVSWYQQTPGQGLQFLFEYFSETQRNKGNFPGRFSGRQFSNSRSEMNVSTLELGDSALYLCASSVTGTGFNEQFFGPGTRLTVL.

The chain carries TRBV18 and TRBJ1-5; TRBD1 agrees at 9 bases. The CDR3 loop spans 17 amino acids. Looked up from germline, CDR1 is KGHSH and CDR2 is LQKENI. J was trimmed by 3 bases and V by 2 bases; bases with no gene match: 8. The CDR3 protein is CASSPLIGQGNNQPQHF. DNA for the CDR3: TGTGCCAGCTCACCATTAATCGGACAGGGGAACAATCAGCCCCAGCATTTT.

The V gene is TRBV7-3, the J gene TRBJ1-2; D not certain. This CDR3 comprises 15 residues. The germline V gene encodes CDR1 SGHTA and CDR2 FQGTGA. Trimming stripped 5 bases from V and 0 bases from J, with 13 bases between. In DNA form, the CDR3 reads TGTGCCAGCAGCCCCGGGCCCAATCCTAACTATGGCTACACCTTC. This encodes CASSPGPNPNYGYTF.

This clonotype was seen at least ten times. The chain recombines TRBV9 with TRBJ2-3; 8 nucleotides match TRBD1. Germline CDR1 SGDLS, CDR2 YYNGEE. The CDR3 is made up of 15 amino acids. J gave up 2 bases and V 4 bases, and 6 bases lay outside the gene matches. Here the CDR3 reads CASSPTGAHTDTQYF. The DNA for the CDR3 is TGTGCCAGCAGCCCGACAGGGGCGCACACAGATACGCAGTATTTT.

In its sample, this clonotype was seen a few times. The chain links TRBV29-1 to TRBJ2-4; D unresolved. The J call may be in error: the DNA end matches TRBJ2-7 better. Germline V lookup: CDR1 SQVTM, CDR2 ANQGSEA. This CDR3 has 12 amino acids. Here the CDR3 reads CSVVWGSYEQYF. The DNA of the CDR3 is TGCAGCGTTGTGTGGGGCTCCTACGAGCAGTACTTC.

This clonotype was seen repeatedly, ten times or more. J is TRBJ2-5 and V is TRBV21-1. TRBV21-1 is annotated as a pseudogene. This CDR3 spans 13 amino acids. The CDR3: CASSRRSQETQYF. CDR3 coding DNA: TGTGCCAGCAGCCGACGGAGTCAAGAGACCCAGTACTTC.

This clonotype was seen only a few times. It may be a read error: a sequence one base away is much more abundant. This chain joins TRBV9 and TRBJ2-1; TRBD1 matches at 7 bases. The better agreement between TRBJ2-7 and the DNA end casts doubt on the J call. Germline CDR1 SGDLS, CDR2 YYNGEE. This CDR3 has 17 amino acids. Here the CDR3 reads CASSVETGSSSYNEQYF. In nucleotides, the CDR3 is TGTGCCAGCAGCGTAGAGACAGGGTCCAGCTCCTACAATGAGCAGTACTTC.

The chain carries TRBV7-2 and TRBJ1-2, with a possible D match to TRBD1 (5 bases). V lost 5 bases and J 8 bases, leaving 18 bases between the germline ends. This CDR3 is built from 14 residues. The V gene's germline CDR1 is SGHTA and CDR2 FQGNSA. The CDR3 spells CASSPGSGAQGYTF. As DNA, the CDR3 is TGTGCCAGCAGCCCGGGGAGCGGGGCGCAAGGCTACACCTTC.

The table lists this clonotype with a few counts. This chain links TRBV30 with TRBJ2-7; TRBD1 might be the D (5 bases). The V gene lost 0 bases and the J gene lost 2 bases, with 11 bases spanning the gap. Germline V gives CDR1 GTSNPN, CDR2 SVGIG (reference sequence). The CDR3 is 14 residues long. This chain's CDR3 is CAWSVGAVTYEQYF. As DNA, the CDR3 is TGTGCCTGGAGTGTAGGGGCGGTTACCTACGAGCAGTACTTC.

The rearrangement joins TRBV18 to TRBJ2-3, with D possibly TRBD1 on 6 matching bases. The CDR3 contains 15 residues. CDR1 is KGHSH, CDR2 LQKENI, per germline. V was cut by 1 base and J by 0 bases, with 8 bases left in between. This chain's CDR3 is CASSPRTASTDTQYF. As DNA, the CDR3 is TGTGCCAGCTCACCACGGACAGCGAGCACAGATACGCAGTATTTT.

This clonotype was seen a handful of times. The gene calls are TRBV10-3 and TRBJ1-3, with D perhaps matching TRBD1 (5 bases). The CDR3 has 12 amino acids. CDR1 is ENHRY, CDR2 SYGVKD, per germline. The V end was cut by 9 bases, the J end by 0 bases, with 6 bases between. CDR3 bases: TGTGCCATTGGGGGCTCTGGAAACACCATATATTTT. Residues: CAIGGSGNTIYF.

This clonotype came up many times. The gene calls are TRBV3-1 and TRBJ2-1, with D uncertain. This CDR3 has 13 residues. Germline values: CDR1 LGHDT, CDR2 YNNKEL (reference sequence). Between the trimmed V and J ends, which lost 0 bases and 6 bases, there was a span of 6 bases. CDR3 in DNA: TGTGCCAGCAGCCAAGAGATCCTCAATGAGCAGTTCTTC. It yields the protein CASSQEILNEQFF.

This clonotype was seen only a few times. The J gene is TRBJ2-3, the V gene TRBV7-8; D possibly uses TRBD1 or TRBD2 (5 bases each). CDR1 SGHVS and CDR2 FQNEAQ come from the germline V gene. The V and J ends lost 0 bases and 4 bases respectively, with 14 bases between them. The CDR3 contains 16 residues. The CDR3 DNA follows: TGTGCCAGCAGCTTAGCGCGCGGGTTAGGGGCAGATACGCAGTATTTT. Its translation is CASSLARGLGADTQYF.

This clonotype was picked up many times. The chain has TRBV20-1 and TRBJ2-5; a possible D gene is TRBD1 (5 bases). This CDR3 contains 15 residues. Germline CDR1 and CDR2: DFQATT and SNEGSKA (reference sequence). With 0 bases removed from V and 2 bases from J, the gap between germline ends came to 13 bases. The CDR3 DNA follows: TGCAGTGCTAGAGATCTCTTGGGGCGACAAGAGACCCAGTACTTC. Its translation is CSARDLLGRQETQYF.

This clonotype was seen a few times. The V call is TRBV11-2, the J call TRBJ2-3; 7 nucleotides match TRBD1. Germline V lookup: CDR1 SGHAT, CDR2 FQNNGV. V gave up 5 bases and J gave up 2 bases; unmatched junction bases: 10. CDR3 length equals 16 residues. As DNA, the CDR3 is TGTGCCAGCAGCGAGTCCCGACAGGGAACCACAGATACGCAGTATTTT. Its protein is CASSESRQGTTDTQYF.

The V call is TRBV12-3 or TRBV12-4, the J call TRBJ2-3; 14 bases match TRBD2. With 5 bases clipped from V and 4 bases from J, the junction kept 14 bases outside the gene matches. The CDR3 runs to 19 residues. The CDR3 nucleotides read TGTGCCAGCAGTCCAGTGGGGACTAGCGGGGGAGTGAGAGCAGATACGCAGTATTTT. Translating it yields CASSPVGTSGGVRADTQYF.

There are many counts of this clonotype. V gene TRBV5-6 combines with J gene TRBJ2-5, with D perhaps TRBD1 (6 bases). CDR1 SGHDT and CDR2 YYEEEE come from the germline V gene. The germline V and J ends were trimmed by 2 bases and 10 bases, with 12 bases remaining between them. CDR3 size: 12 residues. The CDR3 loop reads CASSFDRIVQYF. DNA of the CDR3: TGTGCCAGCAGCTTCGACAGGATTGTCCAGTACTTC.

This chain joins TRBV4-3 and TRBJ1-6; D unclear. The V and J ends lost 1 base and 8 bases respectively, with 12 bases between them. The CDR3 runs 15 residues. Germline CDR1 reads LGHNA; CDR2 reads YSLEER. CDR3 nucleotides: TGCGCCAGCAGCCAAGTTCACGGAGCAGATTCACCCCTCCACTTT. Its protein is CASSQVHGADSPLHF.

As to this clonotype: A much larger clone is a single base away; this may be a read error. This sequence joins TRBV6-5 and TRBJ2-1, with a tentative D call TRBD2 (6 bases). The CDR3 is made up of 15 amino acids. Trimming took 5 bases from V and 2 from J, leaving 13 bases between them. CDR1 is MNHEY and CDR2 is SVGAGI in the germline V gene. CDR3 sequence: CASSRDGGTYNEQFF. CDR3 bases: TGTGCCAGCAGTCGGGACGGGGGAACCTACAATGAGCAGTTCTTC.

This clonotype came up many times. The chain is built from TRBV7-3 and TRBJ2-7; D is possibly TRBD1 (6 bases). In germline, CDR1 is SGHTA, CDR2 FQGTGA. V lost 5 bases and J lost 5, with 16 bases in between. The CDR3 totals 14 residues. The CDR3 DNA is TGTGCCAGCAGCCCGACTTACAGGGACCACGAGCAGTACTTC. It encodes CASSPTYRDHEQYF.

This clonotype was detected many times. The rearrangement uses TRBV9 and TRBJ2-3; 11 bases match TRBD2. V was pared by 3 bases and J by 2 bases, with 2 bases of the junction left unmatched. The CDR3 consists of 15 residues. Germline CDR1 is SGDLS and CDR2 is YYNGEE. The CDR3 region has the DNA TGTGCCAGCAGCGAGGGACTAGCGGCCACAGATACGCAGTATTTT. It specifies CASSEGLAATDTQYF.

This clonotype was detected ten times or more. The chain has TRBV7-9 and TRBJ2-3, with 7 bases matching TRBD2. Trimming removed 5 bases from V and 3 bases from J; junction bases left unmatched: 8. The CDR3 extends over 15 amino acids. Germline CDR1 is SEHNR and CDR2 is FQNEAQ (reference sequence). CDR3 protein: CASSPRRAGTDTQYF. CDR3 nucleotide sequence: TGTGCCAGCAGCCCCAGGCGAGCGGGGACAGATACGCAGTATTTT.

Many counts were recorded for this clonotype. This sequence joins TRBV7-9 and TRBJ2-4, with a weak D call TRBD1 (5 bases). CDR1 is SEHNR, CDR2 FQNEAQ, per germline (reference sequence). CDR3 length: 13 residues. Trimming left V 5 bases short and J 9 bases short, with 14 bases between. CDR3 protein: CASSIDSIGIQYF. The DNA of the CDR3 is TGTGCCAGCAGCATCGACAGCATTGGCATTCAGTACTTC.

Comments on this clonotype: A clone one base away is much larger, so this may be a read error. The chain couples TRBV6-1 to TRBJ2-7, with D perhaps matching TRBD1 (6 bases). CDR1 and CDR2 (germline): MNHNS, SASEGT. CDR3 length: 15 amino acids. CDR3 region: CTSSGRDTSNYEQYF. In DNA form, the CDR3 reads TGTACCAGCAGTGGTAGGGACACCTCCAACTACGAGCAGTACTTC.

This clonotype was detected a few times. A much larger clone differs from this one at a single base, so this may be a read error. The chain employs TRBV12-3 or TRBV12-4 and TRBJ2-5, with unresolved D. V was clipped by 4 bases and J by 11 bases, with 17 bases between them. The CDR3 runs 13 residues. This CDR3 reads CASSSPPGNEQYF. The CDR3 nucleotides are TGTGCCAGCAGTTCCCCCCCCGGCAATGAGCAGTACTTC.

The sample holds a few counts of this clonotype. This chain connects TRBV4-1 to TRBJ1-5; D is uncertain. This CDR3 spans 14 amino acids. Germline V CDR1 and CDR2: MGHRA, YSYEKL. V dropped 0 bases and J dropped 4 bases, with 7 bases sitting between them. CDR3 DNA: TGCGCCAGCAGCCAAGATATTTCTAATCAGCCCCAGCATTTT. This encodes CASSQDISNQPQHF.